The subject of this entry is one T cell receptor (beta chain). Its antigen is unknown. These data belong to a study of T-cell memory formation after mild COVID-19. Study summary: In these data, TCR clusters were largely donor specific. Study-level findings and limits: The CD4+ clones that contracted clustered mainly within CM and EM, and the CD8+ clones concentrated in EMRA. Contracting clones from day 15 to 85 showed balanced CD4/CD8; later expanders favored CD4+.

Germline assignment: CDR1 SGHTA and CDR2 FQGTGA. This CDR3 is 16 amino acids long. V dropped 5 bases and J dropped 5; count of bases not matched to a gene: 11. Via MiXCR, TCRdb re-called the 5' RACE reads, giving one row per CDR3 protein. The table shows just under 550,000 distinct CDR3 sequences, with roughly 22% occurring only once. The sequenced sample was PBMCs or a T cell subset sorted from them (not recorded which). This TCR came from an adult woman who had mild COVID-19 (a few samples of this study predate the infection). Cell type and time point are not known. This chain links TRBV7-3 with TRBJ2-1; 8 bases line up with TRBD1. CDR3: CASSLSWTGPDNEQFF. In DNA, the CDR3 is TGTGCCAGCAGCCTCAGTTGGACAGGGCCGGACAATGAGCAGTTCTTC.